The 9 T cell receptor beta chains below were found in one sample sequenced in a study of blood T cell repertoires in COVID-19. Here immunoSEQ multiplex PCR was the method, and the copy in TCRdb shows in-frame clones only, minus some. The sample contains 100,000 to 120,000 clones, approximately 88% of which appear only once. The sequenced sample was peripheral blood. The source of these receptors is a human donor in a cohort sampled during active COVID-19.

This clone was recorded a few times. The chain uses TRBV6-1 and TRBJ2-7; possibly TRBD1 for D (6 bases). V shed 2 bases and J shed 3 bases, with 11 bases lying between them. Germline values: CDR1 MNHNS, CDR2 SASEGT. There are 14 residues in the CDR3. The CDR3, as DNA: TGTGCCAGCAGTGAAAGCGCACAGGGCTACGAGCAGTACTTC. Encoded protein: CASSESAQGYEQYF.

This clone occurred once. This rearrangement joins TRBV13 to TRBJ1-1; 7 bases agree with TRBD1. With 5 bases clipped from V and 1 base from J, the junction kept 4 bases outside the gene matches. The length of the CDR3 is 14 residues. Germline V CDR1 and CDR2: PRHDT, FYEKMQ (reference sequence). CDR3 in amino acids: CASSLWTGNTEAFF. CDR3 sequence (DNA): TGTGCCAGCAGCCTTTGGACAGGGAACACTGAAGCTTTCTTT.

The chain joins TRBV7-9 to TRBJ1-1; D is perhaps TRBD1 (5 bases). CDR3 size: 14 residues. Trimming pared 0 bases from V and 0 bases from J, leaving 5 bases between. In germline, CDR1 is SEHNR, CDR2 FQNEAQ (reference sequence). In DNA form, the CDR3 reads TGTGCCAGCAGCTTAGCGGACATGAACACTGAAGCTTTCTTT. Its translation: CASSLADMNTEAFF.

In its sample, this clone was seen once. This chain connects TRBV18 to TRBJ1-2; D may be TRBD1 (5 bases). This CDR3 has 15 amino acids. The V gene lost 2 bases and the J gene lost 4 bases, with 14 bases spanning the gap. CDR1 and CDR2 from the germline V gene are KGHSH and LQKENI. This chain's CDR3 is CASSPSQGGSYGYTF. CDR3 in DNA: TGTGCCAGCTCACCATCGCAGGGCGGAAGCTATGGCTACACCTTC.

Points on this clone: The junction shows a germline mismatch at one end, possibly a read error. The CDR3 DNA is TGTGCCAGCAGTCCGGGACTGTCCAATAAGCCCCAGCATTTT. Its translation is CASSPGLSNKPQHF. The chain carries TRBV2 and TRBJ1-5; TRBD1 is a possible D gene (5 bases). From germline, CDR1 is SNHLY and CDR2 FYNNEI. CDR3 length: 14 residues.

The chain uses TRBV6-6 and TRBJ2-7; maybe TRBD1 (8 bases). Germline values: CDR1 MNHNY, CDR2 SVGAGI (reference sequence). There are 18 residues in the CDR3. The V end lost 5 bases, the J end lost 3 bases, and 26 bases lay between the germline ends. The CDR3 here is CASSPPPGDRRGNYEQYF. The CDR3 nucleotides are TGTGCCAGCAGTCCCCCCCCCGGGGACAGGCGGGGGAACTACGAGCAGTACTTC.

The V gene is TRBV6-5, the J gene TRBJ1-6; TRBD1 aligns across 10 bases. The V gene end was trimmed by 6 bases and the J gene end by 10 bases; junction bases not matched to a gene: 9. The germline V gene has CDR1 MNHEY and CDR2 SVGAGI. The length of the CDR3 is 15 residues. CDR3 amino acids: CASRTTTGGYSPLHF. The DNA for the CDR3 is TGTGCCAGCAGGACGACGACAGGGGGCTACTCACCCCTCCACTTT.

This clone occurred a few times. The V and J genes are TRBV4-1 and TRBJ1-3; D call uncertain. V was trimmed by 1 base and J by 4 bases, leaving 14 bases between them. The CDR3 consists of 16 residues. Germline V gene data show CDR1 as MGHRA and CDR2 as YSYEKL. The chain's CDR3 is CASSQGRARAGNTIYF. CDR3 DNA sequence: TGCGCCAGCAGCCAAGGGAGGGCCCGAGCGGGAAACACCATATATTTT.

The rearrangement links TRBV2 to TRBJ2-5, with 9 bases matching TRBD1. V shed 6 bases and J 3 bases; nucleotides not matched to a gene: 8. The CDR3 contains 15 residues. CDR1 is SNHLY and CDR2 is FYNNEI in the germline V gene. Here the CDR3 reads CASRARDRAKETQYF. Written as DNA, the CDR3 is TGTGCCAGCAGGGCTCGGGACAGGGCAAAAGAGACCCAGTACTTC.